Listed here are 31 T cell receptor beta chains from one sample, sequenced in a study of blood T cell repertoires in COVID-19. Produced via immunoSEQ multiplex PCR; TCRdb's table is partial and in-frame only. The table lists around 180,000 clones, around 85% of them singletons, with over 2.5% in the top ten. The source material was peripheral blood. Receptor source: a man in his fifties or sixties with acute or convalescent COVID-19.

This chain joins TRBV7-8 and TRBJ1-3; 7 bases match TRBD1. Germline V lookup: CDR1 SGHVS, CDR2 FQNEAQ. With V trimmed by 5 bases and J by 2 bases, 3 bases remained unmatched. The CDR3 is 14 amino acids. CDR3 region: CASSRGTAGNTIYF. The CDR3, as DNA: TGTGCCAGCAGCCGAGGGACAGCTGGAAACACCATATATTTT.

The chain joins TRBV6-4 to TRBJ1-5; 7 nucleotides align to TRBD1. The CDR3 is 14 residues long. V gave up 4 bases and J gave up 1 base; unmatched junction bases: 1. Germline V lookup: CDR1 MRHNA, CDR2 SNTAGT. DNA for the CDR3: TGTGCCAGCAGTGCAGGGGGGAGCAATCAGCCCCAGCATTTT. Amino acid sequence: CASSAGGSNQPQHF.

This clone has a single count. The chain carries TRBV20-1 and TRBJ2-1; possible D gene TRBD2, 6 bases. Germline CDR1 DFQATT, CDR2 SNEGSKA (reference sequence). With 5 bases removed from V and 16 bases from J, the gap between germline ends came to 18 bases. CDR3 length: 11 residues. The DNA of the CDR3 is TGCAGTGCTGACGCCGGGAGTCTGCGTTTCTTC. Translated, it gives CSADAGSLRFF.

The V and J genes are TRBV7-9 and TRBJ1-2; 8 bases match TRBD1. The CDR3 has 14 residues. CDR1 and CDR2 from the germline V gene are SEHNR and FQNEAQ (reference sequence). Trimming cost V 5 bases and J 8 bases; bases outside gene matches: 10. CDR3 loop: CASSPNPTGAGYTF. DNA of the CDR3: TGTGCCAGCAGCCCTAACCCGACAGGGGCCGGCTACACCTTC.

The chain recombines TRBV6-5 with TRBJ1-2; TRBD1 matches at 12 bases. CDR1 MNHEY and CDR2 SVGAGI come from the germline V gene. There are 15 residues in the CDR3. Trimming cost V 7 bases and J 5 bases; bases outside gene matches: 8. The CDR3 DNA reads TGTGCCAGCAACCCGGGACAGGGGGCGCGTTATGGCTACACCTTC. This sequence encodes CASNPGQGARYGYTF.

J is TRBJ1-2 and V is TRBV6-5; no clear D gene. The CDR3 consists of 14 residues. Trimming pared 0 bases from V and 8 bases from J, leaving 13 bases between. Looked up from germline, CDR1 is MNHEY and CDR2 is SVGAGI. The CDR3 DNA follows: TGTGCCAGCAGTTACTCCTCGGAGACGCGAGGCTACACCTTC. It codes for CASSYSSETRGYTF.

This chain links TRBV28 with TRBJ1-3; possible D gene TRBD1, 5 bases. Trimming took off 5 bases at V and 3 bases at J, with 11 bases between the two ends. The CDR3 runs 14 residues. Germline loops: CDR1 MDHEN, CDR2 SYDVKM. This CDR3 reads CASSGAELGNTIYF. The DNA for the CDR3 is TGTGCCAGCAGTGGGGCAGAGCTTGGAAACACCATATATTTT.

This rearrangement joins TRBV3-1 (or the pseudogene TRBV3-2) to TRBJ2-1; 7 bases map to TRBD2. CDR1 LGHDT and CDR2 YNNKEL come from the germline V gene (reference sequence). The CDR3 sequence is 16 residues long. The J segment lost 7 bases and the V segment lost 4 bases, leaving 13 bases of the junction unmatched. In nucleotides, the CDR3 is TGTGCCAGCAGCCCCTGGGGGGGAGGCACGGATAATGAGCAGTTCTTC. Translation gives CASSPWGGGTDNEQFF.

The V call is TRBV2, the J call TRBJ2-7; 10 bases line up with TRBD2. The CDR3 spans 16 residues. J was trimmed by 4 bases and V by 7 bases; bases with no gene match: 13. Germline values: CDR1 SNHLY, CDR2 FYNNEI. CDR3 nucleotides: TGTGCCAGCATGTACGCCCTCACTAGCGGGACTTACGAGCAGTACTTC. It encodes CASMYALTSGTYEQYF.

The CDR3 reads CSGIPGQGYYNEQFF. The CDR3 DNA follows: TGCAGCGGCATCCCGGGACAGGGGTACTACAATGAGCAGTTCTTC. This sequence joins TRBV29-1 and TRBJ2-1; 10 nucleotides line up with TRBD1. There are 15 residues in the CDR3. Germline V gene sequence: CDR1 SQVTM, CDR2 ANQGSEA. V shed 7 bases, J shed 3 bases, and the junction held 9 bases outside the gene matches.

CDR3 nucleotide sequence: TGTGCCAGTAGTTCACTCCGGGACAGAGCCTACGAGCAGTACTTC. Amino acids: CASSSLRDRAYEQYF. The chain employs TRBV19 and TRBJ2-7, with 7 bases identical to TRBD1. V lost 5 bases, J lost 2 bases, and 9 bases stayed unmatched. The CDR3 sequence is 15 residues long. The germline gives CDR1 LNHDA, CDR2 SQIVND (reference sequence).

In DNA, the CDR3 is TGTGCCAGCAGTGGATGGGACAGTCGAATCTATGGCTACACCTTC. Amino acids: CASSGWDSRIYGYTF. J is TRBJ1-2 and V is TRBV2, with TRBD1 matching over 7 bases. This CDR3 spans 15 amino acids. Germline values: CDR1 SNHLY, CDR2 FYNNEI. Unmatched junction bases numbered 9, after V lost 4 bases and J lost 4 bases.

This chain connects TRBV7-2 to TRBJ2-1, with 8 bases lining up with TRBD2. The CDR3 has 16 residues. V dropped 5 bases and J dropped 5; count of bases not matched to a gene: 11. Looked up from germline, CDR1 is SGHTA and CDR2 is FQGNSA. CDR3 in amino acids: CASSAAGAGVHNEQFF. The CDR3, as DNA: TGTGCCAGCAGCGCAGCGGGGGCGGGAGTCCACAATGAGCAGTTCTTC.

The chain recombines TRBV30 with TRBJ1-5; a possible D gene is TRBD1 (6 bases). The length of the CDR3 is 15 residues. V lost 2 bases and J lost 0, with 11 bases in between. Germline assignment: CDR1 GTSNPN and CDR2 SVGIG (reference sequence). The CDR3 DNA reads TGTGCCTGGAGTACAGGGTTCCATAGCAATCAGCCCCAGCATTTT. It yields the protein CAWSTGFHSNQPQHF.

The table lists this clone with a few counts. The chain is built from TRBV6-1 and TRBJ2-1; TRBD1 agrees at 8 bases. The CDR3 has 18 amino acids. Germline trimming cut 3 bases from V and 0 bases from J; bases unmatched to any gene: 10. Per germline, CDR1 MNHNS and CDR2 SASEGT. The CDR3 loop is CASSERVPTGASYNEQFF. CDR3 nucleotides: TGTGCCAGCAGTGAGCGCGTCCCGACAGGGGCCTCCTACAATGAGCAGTTCTTC.

The CDR3 sequence: CASGPTGQGTGNSPLHF. CDR3 nucleotide sequence: TGTGCTAGTGGCCCCACGGGACAGGGAACGGGAAATTCACCCCTCCACTTT. This chain links TRBV12-5 with TRBJ1-6; 9 nucleotides align to TRBD1. The CDR3 length is 17 residues. CDR1 is LGHNT and CDR2 is FRNRAP in the germline V gene. Losses at the gene ends were 6 bases for V and 7 bases for J; bases not matched to a gene: 13.

CDR3 nucleotides: TGTGCCAGCAGCCAAGTGGCGGGAGTGAAAGACAATGAGCAGTTCTTC. Protein sequence: CASSQVAGVKDNEQFF. The V and J genes are TRBV3-1 (or the pseudogene TRBV3-2) and TRBJ2-1; 7 bases align to TRBD2. The CDR3 length is 16 residues. Germline values: CDR1 LGHDT, CDR2 YNNKEL (reference sequence). Trimming took 1 base from V and 5 from J; bases not matched to a gene: 8.

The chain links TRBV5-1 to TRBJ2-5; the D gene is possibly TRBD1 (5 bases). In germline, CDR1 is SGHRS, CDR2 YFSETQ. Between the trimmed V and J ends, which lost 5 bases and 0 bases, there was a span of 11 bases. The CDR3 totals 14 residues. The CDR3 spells CASSSRQYQETQYF. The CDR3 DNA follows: TGCGCCAGCAGTTCCCGACAGTACCAAGAGACCCAGTACTTC.

The CDR3 nucleotides are TGCAGTGCTAGACAGACTGAAGCTTTCTTT. Its protein is CSARQTEAFF. The chain carries TRBV20-1 and TRBJ1-1; D ambiguous. Germline V gene lookup returns CDR1 DFQATT and CDR2 SNEGSKA (reference sequence). V was trimmed by 2 bases and J by 5 bases, leaving 3 bases between them. This CDR3 region has 10 residues.

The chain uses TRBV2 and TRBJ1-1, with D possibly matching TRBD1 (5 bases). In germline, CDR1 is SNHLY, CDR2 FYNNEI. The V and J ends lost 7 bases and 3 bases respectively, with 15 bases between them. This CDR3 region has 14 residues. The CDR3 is CASTILGGDTEAFF. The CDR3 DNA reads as TGTGCCAGCACCATCTTGGGGGGGGACACTGAAGCTTTCTTT.

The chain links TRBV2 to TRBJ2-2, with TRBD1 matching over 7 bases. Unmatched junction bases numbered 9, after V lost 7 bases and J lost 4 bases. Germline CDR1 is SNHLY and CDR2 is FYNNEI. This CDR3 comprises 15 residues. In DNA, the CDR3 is TGTGCCAGCATAGAAGGGGGCAGGGGCACCGGGGAGCTGTTTTTT. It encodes CASIEGGRGTGELFF.

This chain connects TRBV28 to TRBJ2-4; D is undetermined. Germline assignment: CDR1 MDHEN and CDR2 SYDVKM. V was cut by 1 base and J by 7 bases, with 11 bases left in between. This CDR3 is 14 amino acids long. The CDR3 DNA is TGTGCCAGCAGTTTATTTAGGCGGAACAACATTCAGTACTTC. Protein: CASSLFRRNNIQYF.

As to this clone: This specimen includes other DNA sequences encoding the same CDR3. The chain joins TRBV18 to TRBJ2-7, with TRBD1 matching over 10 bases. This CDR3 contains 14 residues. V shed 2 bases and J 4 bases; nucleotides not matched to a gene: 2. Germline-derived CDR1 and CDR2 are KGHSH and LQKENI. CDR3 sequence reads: CASSPGTGAYEQYF. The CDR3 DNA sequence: TGTGCCAGCTCACCAGGGACAGGGGCGTACGAGCAGTACTTC. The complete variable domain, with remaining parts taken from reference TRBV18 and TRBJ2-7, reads NAGVMQNPRHLVRRRGQEARLRCSPMKGHSHVYWYRQLPEEGLKFMVYLQKENIIDESGMPKERFSAEFPKEGPSILRIQQVVRGDSAAYFCASSPGTGAYEQYFGPGTRLTVT.

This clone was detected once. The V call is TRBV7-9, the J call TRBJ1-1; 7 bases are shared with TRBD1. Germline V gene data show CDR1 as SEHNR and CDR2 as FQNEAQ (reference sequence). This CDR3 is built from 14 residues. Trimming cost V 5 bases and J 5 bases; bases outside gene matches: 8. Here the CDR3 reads CASSRQGGVTEAFF. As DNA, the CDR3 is TGTGCCAGCAGCCGACAGGGTGGTGTAACTGAAGCTTTCTTT.

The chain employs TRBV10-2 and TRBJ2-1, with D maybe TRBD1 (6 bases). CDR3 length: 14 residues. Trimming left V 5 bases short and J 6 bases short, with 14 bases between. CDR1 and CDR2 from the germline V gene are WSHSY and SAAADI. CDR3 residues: CASSNNRDINEQFF. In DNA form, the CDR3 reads TGCGCCAGCAGTAATAACAGGGATATCAATGAGCAGTTCTTC.

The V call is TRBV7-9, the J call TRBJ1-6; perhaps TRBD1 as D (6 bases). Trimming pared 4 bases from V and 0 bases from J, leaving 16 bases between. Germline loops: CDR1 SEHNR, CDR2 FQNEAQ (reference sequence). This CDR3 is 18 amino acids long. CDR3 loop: CASSSTGQVSSYNSPLHF. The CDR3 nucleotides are TGTGCCAGCAGCTCAACGGGACAAGTGAGCTCCTATAATTCACCCCTCCACTTT.

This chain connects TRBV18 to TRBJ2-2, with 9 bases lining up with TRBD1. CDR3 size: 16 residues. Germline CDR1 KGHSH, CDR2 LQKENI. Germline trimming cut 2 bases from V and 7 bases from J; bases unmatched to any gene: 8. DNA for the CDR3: TGTGCCAGCTCACCAATGGGGACAGGGTCCGGCGGGGAGCTGTTTTTT. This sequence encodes CASSPMGTGSGGELFF.

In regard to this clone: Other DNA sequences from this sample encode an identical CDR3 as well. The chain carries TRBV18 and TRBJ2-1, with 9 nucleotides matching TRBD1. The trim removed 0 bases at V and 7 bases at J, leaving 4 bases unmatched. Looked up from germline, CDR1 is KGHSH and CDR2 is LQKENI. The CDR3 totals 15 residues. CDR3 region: CASSPPGQGGNEQFF. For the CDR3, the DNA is TGTGCCAGCTCACCACCGGGACAGGGTGGGAATGAGCAGTTCTTC.

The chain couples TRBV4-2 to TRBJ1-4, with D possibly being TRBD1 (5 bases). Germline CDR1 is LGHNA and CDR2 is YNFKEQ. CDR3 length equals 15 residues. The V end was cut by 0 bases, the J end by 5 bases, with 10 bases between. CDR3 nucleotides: TGTGCCAGCAGCCAAGACCAGGGAGGAAATGAAAAACTGTTTTTT. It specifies CASSQDQGGNEKLFF.

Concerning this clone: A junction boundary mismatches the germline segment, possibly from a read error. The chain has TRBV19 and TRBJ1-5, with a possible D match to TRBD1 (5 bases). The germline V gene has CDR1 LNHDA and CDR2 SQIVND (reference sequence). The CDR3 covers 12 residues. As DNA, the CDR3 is TGTGCCAGTAGTATAGAGGGTCGGGTACAGGATTTT. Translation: CASSIEGRVQDF.

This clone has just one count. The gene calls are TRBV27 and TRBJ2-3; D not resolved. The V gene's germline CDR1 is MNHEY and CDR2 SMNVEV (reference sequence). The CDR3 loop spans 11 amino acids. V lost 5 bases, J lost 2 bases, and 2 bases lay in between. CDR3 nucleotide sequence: TGTGCCAGCAGTCACACAGATACGCAGTATTTT. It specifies CASSHTDTQYF.